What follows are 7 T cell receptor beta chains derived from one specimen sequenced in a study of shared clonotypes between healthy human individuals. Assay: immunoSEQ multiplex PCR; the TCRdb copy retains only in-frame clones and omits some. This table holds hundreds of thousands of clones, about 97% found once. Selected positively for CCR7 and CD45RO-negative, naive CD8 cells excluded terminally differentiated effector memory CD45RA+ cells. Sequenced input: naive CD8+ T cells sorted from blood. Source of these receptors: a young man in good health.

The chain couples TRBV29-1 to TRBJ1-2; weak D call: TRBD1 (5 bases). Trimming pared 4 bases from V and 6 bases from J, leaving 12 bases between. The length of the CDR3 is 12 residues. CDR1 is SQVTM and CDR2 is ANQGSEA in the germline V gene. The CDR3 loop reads CSVVWGWDGYTF. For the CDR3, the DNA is TGCAGCGTTGTGTGGGGCTGGGATGGCTACACCTTC.

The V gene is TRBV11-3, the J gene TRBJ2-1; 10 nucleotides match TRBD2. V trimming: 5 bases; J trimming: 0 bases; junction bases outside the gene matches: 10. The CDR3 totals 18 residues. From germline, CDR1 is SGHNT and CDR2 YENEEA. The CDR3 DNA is TGTGCCAGCAGCCACCGGACTAGCGGAGGCCCCTCCTACAATGAGCAGTTCTTC. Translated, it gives CASSHRTSGGPSYNEQFF.

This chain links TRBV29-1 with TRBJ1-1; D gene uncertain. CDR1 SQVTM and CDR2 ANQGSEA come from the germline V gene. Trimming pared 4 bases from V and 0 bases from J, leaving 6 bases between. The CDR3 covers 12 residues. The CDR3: CSVVELNTEAFF. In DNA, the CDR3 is TGCAGCGTTGTTGAGCTGAACACTGAAGCTTTCTTT.

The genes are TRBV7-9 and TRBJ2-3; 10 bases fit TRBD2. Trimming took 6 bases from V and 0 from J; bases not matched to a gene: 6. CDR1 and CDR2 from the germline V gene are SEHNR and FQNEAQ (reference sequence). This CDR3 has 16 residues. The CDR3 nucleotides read TGTGCCAGCAGACCTGGACTAGCGGCTAGCACAGATACGCAGTATTTT. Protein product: CASRPGLAASTDTQYF. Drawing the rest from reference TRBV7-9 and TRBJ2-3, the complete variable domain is DTGVSQNPRHKITKRGQNVTFRCDPISEHNRLYWYRQTLGQGPEFLTYFQNEAQLEKSRLLSDRFSAERPKGSFSTLEIQRTEQGDSAMYLCASRPGLAASTDTQYFGPGTRLTVL.

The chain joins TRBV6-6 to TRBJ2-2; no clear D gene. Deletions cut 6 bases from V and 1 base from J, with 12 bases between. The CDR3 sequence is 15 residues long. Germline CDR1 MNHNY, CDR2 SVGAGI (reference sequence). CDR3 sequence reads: CASRVSGLNTGELFF. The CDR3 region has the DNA TGTGCCAGCAGGGTGTCCGGGCTGAACACCGGGGAGCTGTTTTTT.

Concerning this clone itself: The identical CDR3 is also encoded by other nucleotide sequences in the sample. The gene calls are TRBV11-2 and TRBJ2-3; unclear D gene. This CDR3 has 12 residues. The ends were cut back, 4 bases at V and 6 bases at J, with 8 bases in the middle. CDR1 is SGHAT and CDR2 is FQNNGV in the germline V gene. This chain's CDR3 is CASSSLPDTQYF. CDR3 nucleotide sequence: TGTGCCAGCAGCTCGCTCCCCGATACGCAGTATTTT.

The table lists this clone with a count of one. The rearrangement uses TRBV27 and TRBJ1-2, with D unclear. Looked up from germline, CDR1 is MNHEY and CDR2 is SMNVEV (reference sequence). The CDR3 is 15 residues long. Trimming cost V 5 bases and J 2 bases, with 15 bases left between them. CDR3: CASSPSRALNYGYTF. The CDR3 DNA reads TGTGCCAGCAGTCCTAGTAGGGCCCTGAACTATGGCTACACCTTC.